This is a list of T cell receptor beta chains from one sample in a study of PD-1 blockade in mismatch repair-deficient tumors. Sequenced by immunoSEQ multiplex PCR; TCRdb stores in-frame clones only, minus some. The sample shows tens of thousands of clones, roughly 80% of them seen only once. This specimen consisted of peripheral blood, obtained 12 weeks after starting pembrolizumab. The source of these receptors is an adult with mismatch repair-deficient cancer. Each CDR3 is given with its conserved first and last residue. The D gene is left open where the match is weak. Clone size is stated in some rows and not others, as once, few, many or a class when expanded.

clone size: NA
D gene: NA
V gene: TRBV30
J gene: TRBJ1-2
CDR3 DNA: TGTGCCTGGAGTCCCCACCATAACTATGGCTACACCTTC
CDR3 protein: CAWSPHHNYGYTF

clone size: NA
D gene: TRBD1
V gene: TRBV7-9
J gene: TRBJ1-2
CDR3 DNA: TGTGCCAGCAGCCCGGCCAGGGGGGCAATAGGGGGGTATGGCTACACCTTC
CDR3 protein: CASSPARGAIGGYGYTF

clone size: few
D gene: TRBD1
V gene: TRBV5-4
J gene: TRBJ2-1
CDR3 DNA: TGTGCCAGCAGCCACAGGGGACAGGGGAACAATGAGCAGTTCTTC
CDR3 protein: CASSHRGQGNNEQFF

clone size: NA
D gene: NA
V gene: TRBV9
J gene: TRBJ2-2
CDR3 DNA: TGTGCCAGCAGCGTAGCCCCGGTGCGGCAGGGGTACACCGGGGAGCTGTTTTTT
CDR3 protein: CASSVAPVRQGYTGELFF

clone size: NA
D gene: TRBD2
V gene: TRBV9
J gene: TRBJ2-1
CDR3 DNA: TGTGCCAGCAGCTTCGGCGGGGGGACTAGCGGGACCTACAATGAGCAGTTCTTC
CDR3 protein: CASSFGGGTSGTYNEQFF

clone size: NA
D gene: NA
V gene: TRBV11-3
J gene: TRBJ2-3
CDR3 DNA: TGTGCCAGCAGCTTAGGAGGGGCGCAGACAGATACGCAGTATTTT
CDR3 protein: CASSLGGAQTDTQYF

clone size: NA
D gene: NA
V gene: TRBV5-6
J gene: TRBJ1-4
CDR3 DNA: TGTGCCAGCAGCGCCGGAACTCAGGAAAAACTGTTTTTT
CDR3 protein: CASSAGTQEKLFF

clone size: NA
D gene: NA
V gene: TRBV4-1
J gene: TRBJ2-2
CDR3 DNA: TGCGCCAGCAGCCAAGCAGACACATACACCGGGGAGCTGTTTTTT
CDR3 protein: CASSQADTYTGELFF

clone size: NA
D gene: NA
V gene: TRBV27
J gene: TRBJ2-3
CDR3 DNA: TGTGCCAGCAGTTTAAGAGGGCTCACAGATACGCAGTATTTT
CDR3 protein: CASSLRGLTDTQYF

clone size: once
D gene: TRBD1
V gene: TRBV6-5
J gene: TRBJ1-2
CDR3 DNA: TGTGCCAGTACCGGGACAGGGGGTCTCCAGCGTGGCTACACCTTC
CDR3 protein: CASTGTGGLQRGYTF

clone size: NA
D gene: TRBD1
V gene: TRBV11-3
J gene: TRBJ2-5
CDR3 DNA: TGTGCCAGCAGCTTAAAAGGGGGCAACCCGGGGGAGACCCAGTACTTC
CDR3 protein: CASSLKGGNPGETQYF

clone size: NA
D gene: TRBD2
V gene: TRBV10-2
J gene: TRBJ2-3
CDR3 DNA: TGCGCCAGCAGGCTAGCGGGAGAATCAGATACGCAGTATTTT
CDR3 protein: CASRLAGESDTQYF

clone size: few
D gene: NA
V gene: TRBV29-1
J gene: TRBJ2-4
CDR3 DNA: TGCAGCGTTGAGGGTAGTTTGGACTTCATTCAGTACTTC
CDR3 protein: CSVEGSLDFIQYF

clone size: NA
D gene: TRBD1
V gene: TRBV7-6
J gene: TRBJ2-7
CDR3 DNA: TGTGCCAGCAGCAGACGGCCGGGACAGGGCGTTGGGAACGAGCAGTACTTC
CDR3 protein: CASSRRPGQGVGNEQYF

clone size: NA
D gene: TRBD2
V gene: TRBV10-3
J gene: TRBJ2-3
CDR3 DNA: TGTGCCATCAGTGAGTATAGCGGGAGCGATACGCAGTATTTT
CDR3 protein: CAISEYSGSDTQYF

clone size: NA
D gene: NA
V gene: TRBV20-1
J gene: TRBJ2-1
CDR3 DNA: TGCAGTGTCGGCGATGAGCAGTTCTTC
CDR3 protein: CSVGDEQFF

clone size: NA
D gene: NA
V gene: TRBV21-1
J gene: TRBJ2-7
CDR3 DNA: TGTGCCAGCAGCAAAATTCCCGGGGCTAGCGGGAACTACGAGCAGTACTTC
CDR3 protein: CASSKIPGASGNYEQYF

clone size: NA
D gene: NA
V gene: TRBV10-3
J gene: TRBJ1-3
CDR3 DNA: TGTGCCATCAGTGCCGACACCCGAAGCTCTGGAAACACCATATATTTT
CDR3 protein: CAISADTRSSGNTIYF

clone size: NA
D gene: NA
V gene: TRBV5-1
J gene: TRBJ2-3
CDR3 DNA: TGCGCCAGCAGCCCGGACGGCTCCATCACAGATACGCAGTATTTT
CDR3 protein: CASSPDGSITDTQYF

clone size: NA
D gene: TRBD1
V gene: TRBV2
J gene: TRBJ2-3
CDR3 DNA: TGTGCCAGCTCAGGACAGGGGGTCACAGATACGCAGTATTTT
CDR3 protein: CASSGQGVTDTQYF

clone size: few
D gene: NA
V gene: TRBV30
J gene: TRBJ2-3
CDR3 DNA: TGTGCCTGGAGTCTAAAGACAAGCCGCACAGATACGCAGTATTTT
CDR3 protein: CAWSLKTSRTDTQYF

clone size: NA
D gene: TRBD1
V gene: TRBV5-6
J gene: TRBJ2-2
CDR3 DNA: TGTGCCAGCAGCTACACAGGGGCCGCCACCGGGGAGCTGTTTTTT
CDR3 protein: CASSYTGAATGELFF

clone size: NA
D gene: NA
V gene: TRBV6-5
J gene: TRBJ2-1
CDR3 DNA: TGTGCCAGCAGTCTCTTCGTGGGGAATGAGCAGTTCTTC
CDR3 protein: CASSLFVGNEQFF

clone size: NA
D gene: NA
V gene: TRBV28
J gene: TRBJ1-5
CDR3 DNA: TGTGCCAGCAGAGGACCCAATCAGCCCCAGCATTTT
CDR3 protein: CASRGPNQPQHF

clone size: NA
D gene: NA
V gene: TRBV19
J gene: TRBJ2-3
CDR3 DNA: TGTGCCAGTAGTAAATACAGGGCACCATTCACAGATACGCAGTATTTT
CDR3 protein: CASSKYRAPFTDTQYF

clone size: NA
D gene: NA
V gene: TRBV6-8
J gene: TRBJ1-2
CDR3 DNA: TGTGCCAGCAGCTCGATGCGGAGATTGTTTGCCGGCTACACCTTC
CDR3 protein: CASSSMRRLFAGYTF

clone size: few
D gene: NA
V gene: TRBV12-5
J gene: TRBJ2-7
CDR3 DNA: TGTGCTAGTGGTAACGACGGGAGCTCCTACGAGCAGTACTTC
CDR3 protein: CASGNDGSSYEQYF

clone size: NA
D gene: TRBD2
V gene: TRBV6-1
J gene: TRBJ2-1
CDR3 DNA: TGTGCCAGCCACGGGACTAGCGGTTATAATGAGCAGTTCTTC
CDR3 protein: CASHGTSGYNEQFF

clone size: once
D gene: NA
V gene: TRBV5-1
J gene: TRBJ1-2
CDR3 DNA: TGCGCCAGCAGCTTGGAAGGGAACTATGGCTACACCTTC
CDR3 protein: CASSLEGNYGYTF

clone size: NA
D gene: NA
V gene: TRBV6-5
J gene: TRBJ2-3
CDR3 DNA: TGTGCCAGCAGCACCGGGCCTGGGAATTCAGATACGCAGTATTTT
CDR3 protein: CASSTGPGNSDTQYF

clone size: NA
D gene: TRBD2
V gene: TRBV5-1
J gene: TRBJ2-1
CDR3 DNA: TGCGCCAGCAGCTTGGCGCCTAGCGGGAGCTACAATGAGCAGTTCTTC
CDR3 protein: CASSLAPSGSYNEQFF

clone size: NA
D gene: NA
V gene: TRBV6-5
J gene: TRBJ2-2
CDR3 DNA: TGTGCCAGCAGTCCCGGCTGGGTCGACACCGGGGAGCTGTTTTTT
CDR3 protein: CASSPGWVDTGELFF

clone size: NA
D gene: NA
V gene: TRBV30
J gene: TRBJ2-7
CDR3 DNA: TGTGCCTGGAGTGTAAAACCCTACGAGCAGTACTTC
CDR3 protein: CAWSVKPYEQYF

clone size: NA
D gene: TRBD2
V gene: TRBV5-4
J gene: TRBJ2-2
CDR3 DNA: TGTGCCAGCGGCAAAACTAGCGGTTCAAGGTCCGGGGAGCTGTTTTTT
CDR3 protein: CASGKTSGSRSGELFF

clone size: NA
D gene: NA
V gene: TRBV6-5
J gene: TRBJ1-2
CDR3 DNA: TGTGCCAGCAGTTATGCCAGCTCGGGAGGCTACACCTTC
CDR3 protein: CASSYASSGGYTF

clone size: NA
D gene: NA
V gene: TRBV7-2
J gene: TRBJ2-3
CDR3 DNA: TGTGCCAGCAGCTCAACCAGGGCAGATACGCAGTATTTT
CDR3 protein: CASSSTRADTQYF

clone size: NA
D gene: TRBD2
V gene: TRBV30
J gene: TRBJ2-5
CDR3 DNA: TGTGCCTGGAACCCCAGACTAGCGGAGATACAAGAGACCCAGTACTTC
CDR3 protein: CAWNPRLAEIQETQYF

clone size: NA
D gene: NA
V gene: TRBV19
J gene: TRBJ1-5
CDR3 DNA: TGTGCCACCCACCCATTGGACAGAAATCAGCCCCAGCATTTT
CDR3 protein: CATHPLDRNQPQHF

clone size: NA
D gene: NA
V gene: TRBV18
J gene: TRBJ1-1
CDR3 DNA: TGTGCCAGCTCACTTAATGCAGGGGCCGGCACTGAAGCTTTCTTT
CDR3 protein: CASSLNAGAGTEAFF

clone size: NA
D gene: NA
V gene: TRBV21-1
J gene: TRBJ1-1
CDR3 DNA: TGTGCCAGCAGCTTTCGTATCAGGTTCGGTGGAGCTTTCTTT
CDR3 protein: CASSFRIRFGGAFF

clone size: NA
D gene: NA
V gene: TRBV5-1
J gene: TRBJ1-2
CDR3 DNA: TGCGCCAGCAGCTCCCCGACGGACTCCAGGTGGGGCTACACCTTC
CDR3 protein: CASSSPTDSRWGYTF

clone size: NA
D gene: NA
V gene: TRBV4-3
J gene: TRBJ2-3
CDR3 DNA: TGCGCCAGCAGCCAACAGACAGGTTTTGGAGATACGCAGTATTTT
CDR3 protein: CASSQQTGFGDTQYF

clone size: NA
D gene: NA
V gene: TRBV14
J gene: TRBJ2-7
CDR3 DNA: TGTGCCAGCAGCAGTCGAGGTGCCTACGAGCAGTACTTC
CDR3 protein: CASSSRGAYEQYF

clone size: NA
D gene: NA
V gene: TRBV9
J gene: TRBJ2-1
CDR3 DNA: TGTGCCAGCAGCGTAGTCGGGTCGATAAGTGAGCAGTTCTTC
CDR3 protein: CASSVVGSISEQFF

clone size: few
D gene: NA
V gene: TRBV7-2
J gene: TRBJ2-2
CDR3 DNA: TGTGCCAGCAGCTTAGCCGGCGGGTACACCGGGGAGCTGTTTTTT
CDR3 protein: CASSLAGGYTGELFF